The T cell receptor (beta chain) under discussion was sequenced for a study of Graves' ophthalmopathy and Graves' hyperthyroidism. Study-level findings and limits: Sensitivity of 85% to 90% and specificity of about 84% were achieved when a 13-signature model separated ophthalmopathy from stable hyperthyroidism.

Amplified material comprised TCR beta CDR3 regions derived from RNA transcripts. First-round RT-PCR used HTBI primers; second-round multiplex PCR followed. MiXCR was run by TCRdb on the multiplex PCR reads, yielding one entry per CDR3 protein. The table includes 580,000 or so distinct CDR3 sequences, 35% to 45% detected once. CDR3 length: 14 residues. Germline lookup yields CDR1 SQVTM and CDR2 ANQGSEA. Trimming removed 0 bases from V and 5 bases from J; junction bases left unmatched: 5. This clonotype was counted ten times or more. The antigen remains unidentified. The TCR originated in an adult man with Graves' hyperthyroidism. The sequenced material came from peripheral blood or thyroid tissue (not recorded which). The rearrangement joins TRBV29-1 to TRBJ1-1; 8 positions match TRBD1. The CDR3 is CSVEDTGGGTEAFF. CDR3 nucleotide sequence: TGCAGCGTTGAAGATACAGGGGGGGGGACTGAAGCTTTCTTT.